This entry lists 21 T cell receptor beta chains sequenced from one sample in a study of PD-L1 blockade in urothelial cancer. Only in-frame clones appear in the TCRdb table, and some are missing; sequencing was by immunoSEQ multiplex PCR. The repertoire holds 70,000 to 90,000 clones, 82% seen once, with more than 9% in the top ten. The sample here was PBMCs, taken around atezolizumab (anti-PD-L1) treatment. The source of these receptors is a man between 65 and 85 years old with urothelial cancer.

In its sample, this clone was seen once. The chain carries TRBV9 and TRBJ2-2, with TRBD2 matching over 16 bases. The ends lost 4 bases at V and 6 bases at J; junction bases unmatched: 6. CDR3 length equals 17 residues. Germline-derived CDR1 and CDR2 are SGDLS and YYNGEE. CDR3 bases: TGTGCCAGCAGCCCAGGGGGACTAGCGGGGGGGCCCGGGGAGCTGTTTTTT. Translating it yields CASSPGGLAGGPGELFF.

This chain connects TRBV6-1 to TRBJ1-1; 11 bases map to TRBD1. V lost 7 bases, J lost 3 bases, and 4 bases stayed unmatched. There are 14 residues in the CDR3. The V gene's germline CDR1 is MNHNS and CDR2 SASEGT. The CDR3, as DNA: TGTGCCAGCATGGACAGGGGGCCCGACACTGAAGCTTTCTTT. Translated, it gives CASMDRGPDTEAFF.

This clone was seen once. The chain couples TRBV5-6 to TRBJ1-1, with D maybe TRBD1 (5 bases). Germline V lookup: CDR1 SGHDT, CDR2 YYEEEE. This CDR3 contains 13 residues. With 0 bases removed from V and 7 bases from J, the gap between germline ends came to 10 bases. The CDR3 coding sequence is TGTGCCAGCAGCTTGGCGGGGGTTGGTGAAGCTTTCTTT. It yields the protein CASSLAGVGEAFF. The whole variable domain, remainder taken from reference TRBV5-6 and TRBJ1-1, is DAGVTQSPTHLIKTRGQQVTLRCSPKSGHDTVSWYQQALGQGPQFIFQYYEEEERQRGNFPDRFSGHQFPNYSSELNVNALLLGDSALYLCASSLAGVGEAFFGQGTRLTVV.

V gene TRBV7-9 combines with J gene TRBJ2-7; D not certain. The germline V and J ends were trimmed by 2 bases and 5 bases, with 7 bases remaining between them. Germline V gives CDR1 SEHNR, CDR2 FQNEAQ (reference sequence). The CDR3 extends over 12 amino acids. The CDR3 DNA follows: TGTGCCAGCAGCTTATCGGTTGACGAGCAGTACTTC. Its translation is CASSLSVDEQYF. Looking up the rest from reference TRBV7-9 and TRBJ2-7 gives the full variable domain: DTGVSQNPRHKITKRGQNVTFRCDPISEHNRLYWYRQTLGQGPEFLTYFQNEAQLEKSRLLSDRFSAERPKGSFSTLEIQRTEQGDSAMYLCASSLSVDEQYFGPGTRLTVT.

This clone was seen repeatedly, ten times or more. The gene calls are TRBV15 and TRBJ2-2; D is unclear. The CDR3 has 13 residues. V was trimmed by 8 bases and J by 4 bases, leaving 11 bases between them. Germline-derived CDR1 and CDR2 are LNHNV and YYDKDF (reference sequence). For the CDR3, the DNA is TGTGCCACCTCTCGAGGAGCCACCGGGGAGCTGTTTTTT. This sequence encodes CATSRGATGELFF.

The table lists this clone with a count of one. J is TRBJ2-7 and V is TRBV19; TRBD2 aligns across 7 bases. The CDR3 has 14 amino acids. Germline V gene lookup returns CDR1 LNHDA and CDR2 SQIVND (reference sequence). Trimming at V came to 5 bases and at J to 5 bases, leaving 9 bases not matched to a gene. The CDR3 DNA is TGTGCCAGTAGTTTTAAGCGGGATTGGAACGAGCAGTACTTC. Protein sequence: CASSFKRDWNEQYF.

The V gene is TRBV7-2, the J gene TRBJ2-7; 9 nucleotides match TRBD2. The CDR3 runs to 18 residues. Germline V gene sequence: CDR1 SGHTA, CDR2 FQGNSA. The junction had 18 bases not matched to a gene; V was cut back by 2 bases and J by 7 bases. The CDR3 reads CASSLRGGRALSSWEQYF. The CDR3 nucleotides are TGTGCCAGCAGCTTAAGAGGCGGGAGGGCCCTCTCGAGTTGGGAGCAGTACTTC.

This chain links TRBV30 with TRBJ1-3, with D maybe TRBD1 (6 bases). V gave up 0 bases and J gave up 0 bases, with 12 bases separating them. The germline CDR1 and CDR2 sequences are GTSNPN and SVGIG (reference sequence). The CDR3 contains 16 residues. The CDR3 nucleotides are TGTGCCTGGAGTGTACAGGGATCTGCCTCTGGAAACACCATATATTTT. As protein: CAWSVQGSASGNTIYF.

This clone was found a few times. The V and J genes are TRBV19 and TRBJ1-2, with 7 bases lining up with TRBD1. The CDR3 loop spans 11 amino acids. V shed 10 bases, J shed 4 bases, and the junction held 3 bases outside the gene matches. The germline V gene has CDR1 LNHDA and CDR2 SQIVND (reference sequence). DNA for the CDR3: TGTGCCACGACAGGGATCTATGGCTACACCTTC. Translating gives CATTGIYGYTF.

The chain joins TRBV28 to TRBJ1-1; D gene ambiguous. Between the trimmed V and J ends, which lost 6 bases and 0 bases, there was a span of 14 bases. This CDR3 has 15 amino acids. Germline CDR1 is MDHEN and CDR2 is SYDVKM. CDR3: CASRPATGLNTEAFF. The CDR3 nucleotides are TGTGCCAGCAGACCAGCAACGGGTCTGAACACTGAAGCTTTCTTT.

CDR3 protein: CASTARTVSTDTQYF. The CDR3 DNA follows: TGTGCCAGTACCGCAAGGACAGTTAGCACAGATACGCAGTATTTT. The chain couples TRBV19 to TRBJ2-3, with D tentatively TRBD1 (6 bases). The CDR3 spans 15 residues. The V and J ends lost 7 bases and 0 bases respectively, with 14 bases between them. CDR1 and CDR2 from the germline V gene are LNHDA and SQIVND (reference sequence).

This chain joins TRBV11-3 and TRBJ2-7; 10 bases agree with TRBD1. Per germline, CDR1 SGHNT and CDR2 YENEEA. The CDR3 is made up of 14 amino acids. After removal of 0 bases from V and 6 bases from J, the junction contained 2 bases not matched to a gene. This CDR3 reads CASSLDGDRGEQYF. CDR3 DNA sequence: TGTGCCAGCAGCTTAGATGGGGACAGGGGCGAGCAGTACTTC.

The chain uses TRBV12-5 and TRBJ1-6; 7 bases align to TRBD1. Germline values: CDR1 LGHNT, CDR2 FRNRAP. The CDR3 is 15 amino acids. Unmatched junction bases numbered 10, after V lost 7 bases and J lost 7 bases. DNA of the CDR3: TGTGCTAGTGCCTCGGACAGGCCACTGAATTCACCCCTCCACTTT. This sequence encodes CASASDRPLNSPLHF. Combining the CDR3 with reference TRBV12-5 and TRBJ1-6 gives the whole variable domain DARVTQTPRHKVTEMGQEVTMRCQPILGHNTVFWYRQTMMQGLELLAYFRNRAPLDDSGMPKDRFSAEMPDATLATLKIQPSEPRDSAVYFCASASDRPLNSPLHFGNGTRLTVT.

The chain carries TRBV9 and TRBJ2-1; 11 bases are shared with TRBD1. The germline V gene encodes CDR1 SGDLS and CDR2 YYNGEE. J was trimmed by 6 bases and V by 2 bases; bases with no gene match: 1. The CDR3 runs 14 residues. The CDR3 here is CASSVGTGGNEQFF. CDR3 DNA sequence: TGTGCCAGCAGCGTGGGGACAGGGGGCAATGAGCAGTTCTTC. Complete variable domain (other parts from reference TRBV9 and TRBJ2-1): DSGVTQTPKHLITATGQRVTLRCSPRSGDLSVYWYQQSLDQGLQFLIQYYNGEERAKGNILERFSAQQFPDLHSELNLSSLELGDSALYFCASSVGTGGNEQFFGPGTRLTVL.

The V gene is TRBV7-3, the J gene TRBJ2-1; 9 bases match TRBD1. CDR1 is SGHTA, CDR2 FQGTGA, per germline. With V trimmed by 5 bases and J by 6 bases, 2 bases remained unmatched. The CDR3 loop spans 13 amino acids. The CDR3: CASSPDRGNEQFF. The CDR3 nucleotides are TGTGCCAGCAGCCCGGACAGGGGCAATGAGCAGTTCTTC. Supplemented by reference TRBV7-3 and TRBJ2-1, the full variable domain reads GAGVSQTPSNKVTEKGKYVELRCDPISGHTALYWYRQSLGQGPEFLIYFQGTGAADDSGLPNDRFFAVRPEGSVSTLKIQRTERGDSAVYLCASSPDRGNEQFFGPGTRLTVL.

The CDR3: CASSPGREYGYTF. The CDR3 DNA sequence: TGTGCCAGCAGCCCCGGACGGGAATATGGCTACACCTTC. The chain joins TRBV7-2 to TRBJ1-2; D is unresolved. Germline V gene sequence: CDR1 SGHTA, CDR2 FQGNSA. V was trimmed by 5 bases and J by 5 bases, leaving 12 bases between them. This CDR3 spans 13 amino acids.

V and J are TRBV27 and TRBJ2-3; 9 nucleotides match TRBD1. V shed 4 bases and J 0 bases; nucleotides not matched to a gene: 8. Per the germline V gene, CDR1 is MNHEY and CDR2 is SMNVEV (reference sequence). CDR3 length: 17 amino acids. In nucleotides, the CDR3 is TGTGCCAGCAGTTCGACAGGGGGTGCTGGTAGCACAGATACGCAGTATTTT. Residues: CASSSTGGAGSTDTQYF.

This chain joins TRBV10-3 and TRBJ1-1; perhaps TRBD1 as D (5 bases). The V end was cut by 3 bases, the J end by 5 bases, with 16 bases between. The CDR3 runs 15 residues. Germline V CDR1 and CDR2: ENHRY, SYGVKD. CDR3 region: CAISEIQGSKTEAFF. Here the CDR3 DNA reads TGTGCCATCAGTGAAATCCAGGGAAGTAAGACTGAAGCTTTCTTT.

This clone has just a few counts. V gene TRBV7-9 combines with J gene TRBJ1-5; D perhaps matches TRBD1 (5 bases). The V and J ends lost 4 bases and 6 bases respectively, with 7 bases between them. The CDR3 totals 12 residues. CDR1 SEHNR and CDR2 FQNEAQ come from the germline V gene (reference sequence). CDR3 nucleotides: TGTGCCAGCAGCTCCGGGGGTCAGCCCCAGCATTTT. Its translation: CASSSGGQPQHF.

This clone was recorded a few times. The rearrangement joins TRBV7-3 to TRBJ2-7; TRBD2 matches 10 bases. The V gene end was trimmed by 5 bases and the J gene end by 3 bases; junction bases not matched to a gene: 4. Germline loops: CDR1 SGHTA, CDR2 FQGTGA. There are 14 residues in the CDR3. CDR3 protein: CASSPSGRSYEQYF. The CDR3 DNA reads TGTGCCAGCAGCCCTAGCGGGAGAAGCTACGAGCAGTACTTC.

The chain uses TRBV11-2 and TRBJ1-1; 8 bases match TRBD1. Looked up from germline, CDR1 is SGHAT and CDR2 is FQNNGV. The J segment lost 1 base and the V segment lost 3 bases, leaving 1 base of the junction unmatched. CDR3 length: 14 residues. The CDR3 nucleotides read TGTGCCAGCAGCTTTACAGGGGGGAACACTGAAGCTTTCTTT. This translates into CASSFTGGNTEAFF.